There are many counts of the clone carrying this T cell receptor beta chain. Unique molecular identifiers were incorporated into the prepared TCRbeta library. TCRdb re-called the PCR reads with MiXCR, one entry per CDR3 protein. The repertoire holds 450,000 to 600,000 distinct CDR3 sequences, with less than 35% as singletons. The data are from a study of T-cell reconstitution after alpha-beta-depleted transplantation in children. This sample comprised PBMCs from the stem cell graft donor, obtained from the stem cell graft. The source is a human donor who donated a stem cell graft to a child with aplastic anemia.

This CDR3 is CASSPTWEGPNTEAFF. CDR3 sequence (DNA): TGTGCCAGCTCACCGACCTGGGAGGGACCGAACACTGAAGCTTTCTTT. V is TRBV18 and J is TRBJ1-1; tentative D call: TRBD1 (5 bases). The V and J ends lost 3 bases and 1 base respectively, with 15 bases between them. The CDR3 is 16 residues long. The V gene's germline CDR1 is KGHSH and CDR2 LQKENI.